Following are 28 T cell receptor beta chains from one sample sequenced in a study of beta chain features in type 1 diabetes. Expressed TCRB transcripts were sequenced because the isolated RNA had all been reverse transcribed beforehand. The data were produced by immunoSEQ multiplex PCR, yet TCRdb's version contains in-frame clones alone and is incomplete. The table lists more than 350,000 clones, about 10% of them singletons. The sample was naive CD4+ T cells from blood. These receptors all come from a woman between 18 and 30 years old in good health.

The chain is built from TRBV5-6 and TRBJ2-3, with 9 bases that match TRBD1. The CDR3 length is 16 residues. Germline V gene lookup returns CDR1 SGHDT and CDR2 YYEEEE. With 4 bases clipped from V and 2 bases from J, the junction kept 8 bases outside the gene matches. The DNA of the CDR3 is TGTGCCAGCAGCCCCGACAGGGGGGTAATCACAGATACGCAGTATTTT. It yields the protein CASSPDRGVITDTQYF.

The chain employs TRBV28 and TRBJ2-2; D ambiguous. The V gene lost 7 bases and the J gene lost 6 bases, with 6 bases spanning the gap. The CDR3 has 11 residues. Looked up from germline, CDR1 is MDHEN and CDR2 is SYDVKM. CDR3 DNA sequence: TGTGCCAGCACGACCCCCGGGGAGCTGTTTTTT. Residues: CASTTPGELFF.

This clone appeared a few times. The chain couples TRBV9 to TRBJ2-1, with D possibly TRBD2 on 6 matching bases. This CDR3 comprises 19 residues. V shed 6 bases and J shed 5 bases, with 30 bases lying between them. The germline gives CDR1 SGDLS, CDR2 YYNGEE. In DNA, the CDR3 is TGTGCCAGCACCCGAGCAGAGGGGAGAAGGGGATCGGGAGACAATGAGCAGTTCTTC. Translated, it gives CASTRAEGRRGSGDNEQFF.

DNA of the CDR3: TGCAGTGTCCAGGGGGCCAATGAGCAGTTCTTC. The encoded protein is CSVQGANEQFF. V gene TRBV20-1 combines with J gene TRBJ2-1, with TRBD1 matching over 8 bases. The CDR3 has 11 residues. The germline gives CDR1 DFQATT, CDR2 SNEGSKA (reference sequence). V trimming: 7 bases; J trimming: 6 bases; junction bases outside the gene matches: 2.

In this sample, this clone turned up a few times. The V and J genes are TRBV9 and TRBJ1-5; 7 nucleotides match TRBD1. CDR1 is SGDLS and CDR2 is YYNGEE in the germline V gene. V dropped 4 bases and J dropped 6; count of bases not matched to a gene: 10. The CDR3 runs 15 residues. The CDR3 here is CASSPGTAVGQPQHF. CDR3 in DNA: TGTGCCAGCAGCCCCGGGACAGCAGTAGGTCAGCCCCAGCATTTT. The complete variable domain, with remaining parts taken from reference TRBV9 and TRBJ1-5, reads DSGVTQTPKHLITATGQRVTLRCSPRSGDLSVYWYQQSLDQGLQFLIQYYNGEERAKGNILERFSAQQFPDLHSELNLSSLELGDSALYFCASSPGTAVGQPQHFGDGTRLSIL.

This clone was recorded a few times. The genes are TRBV5-4 and TRBJ2-1, with 8 bases matching TRBD1. The germline CDR1 and CDR2 sequences are SGHNT and YYREEE (reference sequence). There are 16 residues in the CDR3. After removal of 4 bases from V and 7 bases from J, the junction contained 13 bases not matched to a gene. CDR3 sequence reads: CASSAGQGGVGNEQFF. CDR3 DNA: TGTGCCAGCAGCGCCGGACAGGGCGGGGTAGGGAATGAGCAGTTCTTC.

As concerns this clone: Other DNA sequences in the sample encode the same CDR3. The rearrangement uses TRBV29-1 and TRBJ2-7; D might be TRBD1 (5 bases). Trimming stripped 7 bases from V and 0 bases from J, with 7 bases between. From germline, CDR1 is SQVTM and CDR2 ANQGSEA. The CDR3 sequence is 11 residues long. The CDR3, as DNA: TGCAGCGCTGGACACTCCTACGAGCAGTACTTC. Encoded protein: CSAGHSYEQYF.

The rearrangement joins TRBV10-3 to TRBJ2-7; D call uncertain. Germline-derived CDR1 and CDR2 are ENHRY and SYGVKD. V was clipped by 10 bases and J by 2 bases, with 15 bases between them. There are 13 residues in the CDR3. The chain's CDR3 is CATRARTTYEQYF. In nucleotides, the CDR3 is TGTGCCACCCGCGCTCGTACCACCTACGAGCAGTACTTC.

This clone was picked up a small number of times. CDR3 loop: CASNPDSHFAYGYTF. CDR3 in DNA: TGTGCCAGCAACCCCGACAGCCATTTCGCCTATGGCTACACCTTC. The chain combines TRBV2 with TRBJ1-2; D might be TRBD1 (5 bases). Per the germline V gene, CDR1 is SNHLY and CDR2 is FYNNEI. V was cut by 7 bases and J by 4 bases, with 19 bases left in between. The CDR3 extends over 15 amino acids.

This clone was recorded a few times. The gene calls are TRBV7-3 and TRBJ2-2; tentatively, D is TRBD2 (5 bases). CDR3 length: 13 amino acids. The germline V and J ends were trimmed by 5 bases and 4 bases, with 8 bases remaining between them. Germline loops: CDR1 SGHTA, CDR2 FQGTGA. The CDR3 loop reads CASSTRVTGELFF. Written as DNA, the CDR3 is TGTGCCAGCAGCACTAGGGTCACCGGGGAGCTGTTTTTT.

This chain connects TRBV5-1 to TRBJ2-3, with a weak D call TRBD2 (5 bases). The germline V and J ends were trimmed by 1 base and 6 bases, with 9 bases remaining between them. The CDR3 contains 13 residues. In germline, CDR1 is SGHRS, CDR2 YFSETQ. CDR3 region: CASSLRRHDTQYF. CDR3 DNA sequence: TGCGCCAGCAGCTTGCGGAGGCACGATACGCAGTATTTT.

The gene calls are TRBV30 and TRBJ2-7; either TRBD1 or TRBD2 may supply D (5 bases each). Germline V gene lookup returns CDR1 GTSNPN and CDR2 SVGIG (reference sequence). CDR3 length equals 12 residues. Trimming stripped 0 bases from V and 8 bases from J, with 11 bases between. The DNA for the CDR3 is TGTGCCTGGAGTGTACGGGACGGTCAGCAGTACTTC. Encoded protein: CAWSVRDGQQYF.

This clone was counted only a few times. The rearrangement links TRBV20-1 to TRBJ2-5; D is unresolved. The CDR3 loop spans 11 amino acids. With 6 bases removed from V and 5 bases from J, the gap between germline ends came to 10 bases. The germline V gene has CDR1 DFQATT and CDR2 SNEGSKA (reference sequence). The CDR3 nucleotides read TGCAGTGCGAAACCCCTCGAGACCCAGTACTTC. This gives the protein CSAKPLETQYF.

A few counts support this clone. The chain recombines TRBV18 with TRBJ2-1; D is ambiguous. The CDR3 length is 14 residues. Trimming removed 1 base from V and 9 bases from J, with 13 bases in between. Germline CDR1 is KGHSH and CDR2 is LQKENI. CDR3 residues: CASSPQQGFSEQFF. The CDR3 DNA follows: TGTGCCAGCTCACCACAGCAAGGGTTCAGTGAGCAGTTCTTC.

The chain links TRBV7-8 to TRBJ2-3; 8 bases agree with TRBD2. The CDR3 consists of 17 residues. V lost 0 bases and J lost 2; bases outside the gene matches: 7. The germline V gene has CDR1 SGHVS and CDR2 FQNEAQ. This chain's CDR3 is CASSLAAVSGNTDTQYF. The CDR3 nucleotides are TGTGCCAGCAGCTTAGCGGCGGTTAGCGGGAACACAGATACGCAGTATTTT.

The V gene is TRBV30, the J gene TRBJ2-3, with TRBD2 as a possible D gene (5 bases). The ends were cut back, 4 bases at V and 6 bases at J, with 11 bases in the middle. The V gene's germline CDR1 is GTSNPN and CDR2 SVGIG (reference sequence). This CDR3 comprises 12 residues. The CDR3 loop reads CAWNPGGDTQYF. The CDR3 coding sequence is TGTGCCTGGAATCCGGGCGGGGATACGCAGTATTTT.

This clone was seen a handful of times. This chain links TRBV29-1 with TRBJ2-3, with D perhaps matching TRBD1 (6 bases). V gave up 3 bases and J gave up 4 bases, with 17 bases separating them. From germline, CDR1 is SQVTM and CDR2 ANQGSEA. The CDR3 has 15 amino acids. The CDR3 reads CSVEGVQGVADTQYF. The DNA of the CDR3 is TGCAGCGTTGAGGGCGTACAGGGTGTGGCAGATACGCAGTATTTT.

Only a few counts were recorded for this clone. The gene calls are TRBV27 and TRBJ1-1; the match to TRBD1 covers 7 bases. The CDR3 contains 15 residues. Trimming removed 5 bases from V and 0 bases from J; junction bases left unmatched: 6. The germline V gene encodes CDR1 MNHEY and CDR2 SMNVEV (reference sequence). The CDR3 spells CASSPLTGVNTEAFF. The CDR3 region has the DNA TGTGCCAGCAGTCCTTTAACAGGGGTGAACACTGAAGCTTTCTTT.

This rearrangement joins TRBV10-3 to TRBJ2-7, with D possibly TRBD1 on 6 matching bases. Germline CDR1 ENHRY, CDR2 SYGVKD. The V gene lost 3 bases and the J gene lost 0 bases, with 12 bases spanning the gap. The CDR3 runs to 15 residues. CDR3 residues: CAISDPGQSSYEQYV. CDR3 DNA sequence: TGTGCCATCAGTGACCCTGGACAGAGCTCCTACGAGCAGTACGTC.

This clone has just a few counts. The chain recombines TRBV7-9 with TRBJ2-3; 8 nucleotides line up with TRBD2. Per germline, CDR1 SEHNR and CDR2 FQNEAQ (reference sequence). V lost 11 bases to trimming and J lost 4 bases; unmatched junction nucleotides: 14. CDR3 length: 15 amino acids. CDR3 loop: CAQRPGGGPADTQYF. DNA for the CDR3: TGTGCCCAACGCCCCGGGGGGGGCCCGGCAGATACGCAGTATTTT. Looking up the rest from reference TRBV7-9 and TRBJ2-3 gives the full variable domain: DTGVSQNPRHKITKRGQNVTFRCDPISEHNRLYWYRQTLGQGPEFLTYFQNEAQLEKSRLLSDRFSAERPKGSFSTLEIQRTEQGDSAMYLCAQRPGGGPADTQYFGPGTRLTVL.

This rearrangement joins TRBV18 to TRBJ1-1; D remains unclear. Per germline, CDR1 KGHSH and CDR2 LQKENI. V gave up 3 bases and J gave up 7 bases, with 15 bases separating them. The CDR3 extends over 14 amino acids. DNA for the CDR3: TGTGCCAGCTCACCCTTGACCGACGGAAGTGAAGCTTTCTTT. Translation: CASSPLTDGSEAFF.

The rearrangement joins TRBV27 to TRBJ2-5; D might be TRBD2 (6 bases). The germline V gene has CDR1 MNHEY and CDR2 SMNVEV (reference sequence). There are 16 residues in the CDR3. Between the trimmed V and J ends, which lost 4 bases and 6 bases, there was a span of 21 bases. The chain's CDR3 is CASSSLLGGLWKTQYF. The CDR3 DNA follows: TGTGCCAGCAGTTCGCTACTAGGAGGGCTCTGGAAGACCCAGTACTTC.

This clone was observed a handful of times. The V gene is TRBV7-9, the J gene TRBJ2-3; D remains ambiguous. This CDR3 comprises 12 residues. Germline V CDR1 and CDR2: SEHNR, FQNEAQ (reference sequence). V dropped 6 bases and J dropped 5 bases, with 9 bases sitting between them. The chain's CDR3 is CASREGGDTQYF. CDR3 nucleotide sequence: TGTGCCAGCAGGGAAGGTGGAGATACGCAGTATTTT. Full variable domain (remainder filled in from reference TRBV7-9 and TRBJ2-3): DTGVSQNPRHKITKRGQNVTFRCDPISEHNRLYWYRQTLGQGPEFLTYFQNEAQLEKSRLLSDRFSAERPKGSFSTLEIQRTEQGDSAMYLCASREGGDTQYFGPGTRLTVL.

This chain connects TRBV4-3 to TRBJ2-7; D is unresolved. The CDR3 is 15 residues long. Germline CDR1 and CDR2: LGHNA and YSLEER. Trimming cost V 0 bases and J 3 bases, with 12 bases left between them. The CDR3 DNA sequence: TGCGCCAGCAGCCAAGAGTCAGGCGGATTCTACGAGCAGTACTTC. Translation: CASSQESGGFYEQYF.

This clone showed up just a few times. This chain connects TRBV10-3 to TRBJ2-5, with 10 bases lining up with TRBD1. With 7 bases clipped from V and 1 base from J, the junction kept 6 bases outside the gene matches. The germline gives CDR1 ENHRY, CDR2 SYGVKD. CDR3 length: 15 amino acids. CDR3 sequence (DNA): TGTGCCATCATGGACAGGACAGGGGGCCAAGAGACCCAGTACTTC. It yields the protein CAIMDRTGGQETQYF.

V gene TRBV27 combines with J gene TRBJ1-2, with D possibly being TRBD1 (5 bases). Looked up from germline, CDR1 is MNHEY and CDR2 is SMNVEV (reference sequence). The length of the CDR3 is 13 residues. V was trimmed by 7 bases and J by 10 bases, leaving 19 bases between them. CDR3 sequence reads: CASIGQGPKLYTF. CDR3 in DNA: TGTGCCAGCATAGGGCAGGGCCCAAAACTCTACACCTTC.

This clone showed up just a few times. Other DNA sequences in the same sample also yield this CDR3. The rearrangement uses TRBV7-2 and TRBJ2-3; D gene ambiguous. The germline V gene has CDR1 SGHTA and CDR2 FQGNSA. The CDR3 runs to 12 residues. Deletions cut 5 bases from V and 2 bases from J, with 5 bases between. The CDR3 DNA is TGTGCCAGCAGCCTCTACACAGATACGCAGTATTTT. Its translation: CASSLYTDTQYF.

This sequence joins TRBV5-6 and TRBJ2-4, with D tentatively TRBD1 (6 bases). Trimming took off 3 bases at V and 6 bases at J, with 10 bases between the two ends. The germline V gene encodes CDR1 SGHDT and CDR2 YYEEEE. CDR3 size: 13 residues. CDR3 in DNA: TGTGCCAGCAGCTACCACAGGGTAAACATTCAGTACTTC. Protein sequence: CASSYHRVNIQYF.